These T cell receptor beta chains were read from a single sample in a study of beta chain features in type 1 diabetes. Assay: immunoSEQ multiplex PCR; the TCRdb copy retains only in-frame clones and omits some. Among some 360,000 clones listed, 20% were seen once. Specimen: naive CD4+ T cells from blood. The receptors here all came from a woman aged 18 to 35 in good health. The CDR3 runs from the conserved cysteine through the conserved F or W. A D gene is named only where the DNA matches it firmly. Size is stated for part of the rows, as once, few or many counts, or as a class when the clone is expanded.

>TRBV18|-|few|TRBJ1-1
TGTGCCAGCTCACCAGTGACAACTGAAGCTTTCTTT
CASSPVTTEAFF
>TRBV7-8|TRBD2|few|TRBJ2-1
TGTGCCAGCAGCTTAGGGCCAGCGGGGATAATCTATGAGCAGTTCTTC
CASSLGPAGIIYEQFF
>TRBV9|-|few|TRBJ2-3
TGTGCCAGCAGCCCCTCGAGACAGGGCACAGATACGCAGTATTTT
CASSPSRQGTDTQYF
>TRBV10-3|-|few|TRBJ2-7
TGTGCCATCAGTGAGGGCAGGGGCACCTACGAGCAGTACTTC
CAISEGRGTYEQYF
>TRBV4-1|TRBD2|-|TRBJ2-5
TGCGCCAGCAGCCAAGAAAGGGCGTCAGCGGGGCCGGAAGAGACCCAGTACTTC
CASSQERASAGPEETQYF
>TRBV29-1|TRBD1|many|TRBJ2-4
TGCAGCGTTGCCCCAGGGGGCCCAAACATTCAGTACTTC
CSVAPGGPNIQYF
>TRBV6-5|-|-|TRBJ2-1
TGTGCCAGCACGGCGGATTACAATGAGCAGTTCTTC
CASTADYNEQFF
>TRBV18|-|few|TRBJ1-1
TGTGCCAGCTCAACATCCGGGACATTAGATAAAGCTTTCTTT
CASSTSGTLDKAFF
>TRBV4-1|-|few|TRBJ1-2
TGCGCCAGCAGCCCCCGGGGGGGGGCTTCGTGGTATGGCTACACCTTC
CASSPRGGASWYGYTF
>TRBV9|-|-|TRBJ2-1
TGTGCCAGCAGCGTAGGACTAGAGGGGCATGAGCAGTTCTTC
CASSVGLEGHEQFF
>TRBV5-6|-|-|TRBJ2-5
TGTGCCAGCAGCTTGGGGGGACAACCGTACCAAGAGACCCAGTACTTC
CASSLGGQPYQETQYF
>TRBV7-2|TRBD1|-|TRBJ1-5
TGTGCCAGCAGCTCACAGGGGAGTCATCAGCCCCAGCATTTT
CASSSQGSHQPQHF
>TRBV18|TRBD1|few|TRBJ2-2
TGTGCCAGCTCAACCGGGACAGCGAACACCGGGGAGCTGTTTTTT
CASSTGTANTGELFF
>TRBV19|TRBD2|-|TRBJ2-1
TGTGCCAGCCAGAGCGGGAGAACGTACAATGAGCAGTTCTTC
CASQSGRTYNEQFF
>TRBV19|-|-|TRBJ1-1
TGTGCCAGTAGTAAGCAAGGGAGGACTGAAGCTTTCTTT
CASSKQGRTEAFF
>TRBV5-6|-|few|TRBJ2-5
TGTGCCAGCAGCTTGTCTTGGAGGGCCGTAGAGACCCAGTACTTC
CASSLSWRAVETQYF
>TRBV11-2|-|-|TRBJ1-1
TGTGCCAGCAGCTTACAGGGAAGGGTAACTGAAGCTTTCTTT
CASSLQGRVTEAFF